This T cell receptor beta chain was obtained from a study of blood T cells in healthy people across ages. The CDR3 consists of 15 residues. Trimming pared 6 bases from V and 4 bases from J, leaving 19 bases between. CDR1 and CDR2 (germline): SQVTM, ANQGSEA. A sample-barcoded 5' primer and a J-beta primer mix were used in a second PCR of roughly 6 to 11 cycles. From the 5' RACE reads, TCRdb called clonotypes with MiXCR, one entry per CDR3 protein. The sample consists of more than 550,000 distinct CDR3 sequences, approximately 22% of them appearing once. The sequence was obtained from a man in his 70s in good health. Sequenced sample: blood. The gene calls are TRBV29-1 and TRBJ1-3, with D possibly TRBD1 on 6 matching bases. The DNA of the CDR3 is TGCAGCGTGCTCCCTACGGGGGGCATAGGAAACACCATATATTTT. This gives the protein CSVLPTGGIGNTIYF.